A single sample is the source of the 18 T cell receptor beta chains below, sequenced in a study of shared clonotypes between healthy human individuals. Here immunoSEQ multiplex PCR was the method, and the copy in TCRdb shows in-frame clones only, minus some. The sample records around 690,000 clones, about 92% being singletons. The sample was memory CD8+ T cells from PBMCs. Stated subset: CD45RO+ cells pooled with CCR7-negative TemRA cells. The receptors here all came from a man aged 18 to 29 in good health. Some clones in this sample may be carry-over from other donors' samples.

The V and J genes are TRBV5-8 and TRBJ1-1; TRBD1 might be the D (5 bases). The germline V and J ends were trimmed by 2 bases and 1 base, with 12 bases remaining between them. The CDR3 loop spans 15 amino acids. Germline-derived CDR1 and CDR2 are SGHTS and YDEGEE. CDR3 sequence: CASSFLWGANTEAFF. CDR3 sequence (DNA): TGTGCCAGCAGCTTTTTATGGGGCGCGAACACTGAAGCTTTCTTT.

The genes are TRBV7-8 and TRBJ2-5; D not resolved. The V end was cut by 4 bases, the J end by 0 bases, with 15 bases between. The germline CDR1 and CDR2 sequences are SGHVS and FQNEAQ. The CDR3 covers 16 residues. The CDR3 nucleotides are TGTGCCAGCAGCTCTAGTTGGGCAGCGTACCAAGAGACCCAGTACTTC. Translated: CASSSSWAAYQETQYF. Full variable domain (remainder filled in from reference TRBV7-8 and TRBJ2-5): GAGVSQSPRYKVAKRGQDVALRCDPISGHVSLFWYQQALGQGPEFLTYFQNEAQLDKSGLPSDRFFAERPEGSVSTLKIQRTQQEDSAVYLCASSSSWAAYQETQYFGPGTRLLVL.

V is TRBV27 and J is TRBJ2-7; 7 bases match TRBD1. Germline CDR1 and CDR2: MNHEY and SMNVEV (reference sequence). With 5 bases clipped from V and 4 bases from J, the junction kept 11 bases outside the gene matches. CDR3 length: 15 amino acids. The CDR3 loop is CASSLRDSNLYEQYF. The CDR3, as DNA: TGTGCCAGCAGTCTCCGGGACAGCAACTTGTACGAGCAGTACTTC.

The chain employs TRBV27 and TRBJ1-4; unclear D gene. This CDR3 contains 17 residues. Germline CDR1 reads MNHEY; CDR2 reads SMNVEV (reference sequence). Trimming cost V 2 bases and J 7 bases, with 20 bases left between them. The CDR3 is CASSLGPKTLGSEKLFF. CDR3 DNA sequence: TGTGCCAGCAGTTTAGGTCCCAAGACGCTAGGTAGTGAAAAACTGTTTTTT.

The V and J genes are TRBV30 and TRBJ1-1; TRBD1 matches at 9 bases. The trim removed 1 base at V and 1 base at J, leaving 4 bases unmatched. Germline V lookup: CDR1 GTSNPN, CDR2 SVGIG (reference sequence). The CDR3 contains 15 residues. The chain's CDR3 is CAWSADRGWNTEAFF. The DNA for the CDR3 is TGTGCCTGGAGTGCGGACAGGGGTTGGAACACTGAAGCTTTCTTT. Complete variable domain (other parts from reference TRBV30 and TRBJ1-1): SQTIHQWPATLVQPVGSPLSLECTVEGTSNPNLYWYRQAAGRGLQLLFYSVGIGQISSEVPQNLSASRPQDRQFILSSKKLLLSDSGFYLCAWSADRGWNTEAFFGQGTRLTVV.

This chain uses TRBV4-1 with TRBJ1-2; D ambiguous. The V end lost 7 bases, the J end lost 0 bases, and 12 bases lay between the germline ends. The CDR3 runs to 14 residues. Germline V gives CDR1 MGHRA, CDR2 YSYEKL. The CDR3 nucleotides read TGCGCCAGCAAGAAAACCGGAGCTAACTATGGCTACACCTTC. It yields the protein CASKKTGANYGYTF.

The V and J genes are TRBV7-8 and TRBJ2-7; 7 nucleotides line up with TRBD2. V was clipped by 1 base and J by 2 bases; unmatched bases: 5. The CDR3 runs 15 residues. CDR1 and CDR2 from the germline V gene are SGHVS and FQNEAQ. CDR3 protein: CASSLGGGGPYEQYF. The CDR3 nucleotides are TGTGCCAGCAGCTTAGGAGGCGGGGGACCCTACGAGCAGTACTTC.

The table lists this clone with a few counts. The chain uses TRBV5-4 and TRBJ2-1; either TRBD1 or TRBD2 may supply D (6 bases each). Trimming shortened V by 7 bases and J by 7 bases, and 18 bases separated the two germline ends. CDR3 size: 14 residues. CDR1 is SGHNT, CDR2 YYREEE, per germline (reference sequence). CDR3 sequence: CASRLGGAGNEQFF. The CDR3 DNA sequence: TGTGCCAGCCGCCTGGGGGGCGCGGGGAATGAGCAGTTCTTC.

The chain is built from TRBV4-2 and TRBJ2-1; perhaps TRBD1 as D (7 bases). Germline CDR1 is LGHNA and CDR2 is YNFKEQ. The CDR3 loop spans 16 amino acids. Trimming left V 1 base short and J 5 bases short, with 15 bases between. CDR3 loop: CASSQVSQGGDNEQFF. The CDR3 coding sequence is TGTGCCAGCAGCCAAGTCAGTCAGGGGGGAGACAATGAGCAGTTCTTC.

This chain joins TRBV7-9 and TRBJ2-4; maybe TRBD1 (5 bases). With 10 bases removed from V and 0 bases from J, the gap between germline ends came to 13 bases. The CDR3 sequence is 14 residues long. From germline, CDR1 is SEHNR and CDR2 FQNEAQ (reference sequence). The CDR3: CATVPGLAKNIQYF. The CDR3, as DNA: TGTGCCACGGTTCCAGGGCTAGCCAAAAACATTCAGTACTTC. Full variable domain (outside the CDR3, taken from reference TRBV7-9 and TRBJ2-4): DTGVSQNPRHKITKRGQNVTFRCDPISEHNRLYWYRQTLGQGPEFLTYFQNEAQLEKSRLLSDRFSAERPKGSFSTLEIQRTEQGDSAMYLCATVPGLAKNIQYFGAGTRLSVL.

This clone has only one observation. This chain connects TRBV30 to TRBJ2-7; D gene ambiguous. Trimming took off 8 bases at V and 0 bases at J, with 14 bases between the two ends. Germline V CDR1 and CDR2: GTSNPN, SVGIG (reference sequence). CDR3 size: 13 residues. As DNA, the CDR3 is TGTGCCGGATTTCACTCGAGCTCCTACGAGCAGTACTTC. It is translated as CAGFHSSSYEQYF. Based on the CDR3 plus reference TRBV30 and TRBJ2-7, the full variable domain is SQTIHQWPATLVQPVGSPLSLECTVEGTSNPNLYWYRQAAGRGLQLLFYSVGIGQISSEVPQNLSASRPQDRQFILSSKKLLLSDSGFYLCAGFHSSSYEQYFGPGTRLTVT.

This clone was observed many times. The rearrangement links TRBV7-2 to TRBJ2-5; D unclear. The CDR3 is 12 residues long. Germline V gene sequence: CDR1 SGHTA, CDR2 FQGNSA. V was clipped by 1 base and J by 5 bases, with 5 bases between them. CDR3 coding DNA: TGTGCCAGCAGCTTAGAATCTGAGACCCAGTACTTC. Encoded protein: CASSLESETQYF.

The CDR3 coding sequence is TGTGCCAGCAGCTCGGACTCTAGCGGGGGCTTTTTCAATGAGCAGTTCTTC. Its protein is CASSSDSSGGFFNEQFF. This chain connects TRBV13 to TRBJ2-1; TRBD2 matches 10 bases. Per the germline V gene, CDR1 is PRHDT and CDR2 is FYEKMQ (reference sequence). Trimming at V came to 4 bases and at J to 6 bases, leaving 12 bases not matched to a gene. This CDR3 has 17 amino acids. Full variable domain (remainder filled in from reference TRBV13 and TRBJ2-1): AAGVIQSPRHLIKEKRETATLKCYPIPRHDTVYWYQQGPGQDPQFLISFYEKMQSDKGSIPDRFSAQQFSDYHSELNMSSLELGDSALYFCASSSDSSGGFFNEQFFGPGTRLTVL.

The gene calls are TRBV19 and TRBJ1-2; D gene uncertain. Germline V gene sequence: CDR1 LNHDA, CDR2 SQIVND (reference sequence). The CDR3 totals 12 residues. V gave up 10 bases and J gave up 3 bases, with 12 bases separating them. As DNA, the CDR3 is TGTGCCACCGCCGGACGGTACTATGGCTACACCTTC. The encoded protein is CATAGRYYGYTF.

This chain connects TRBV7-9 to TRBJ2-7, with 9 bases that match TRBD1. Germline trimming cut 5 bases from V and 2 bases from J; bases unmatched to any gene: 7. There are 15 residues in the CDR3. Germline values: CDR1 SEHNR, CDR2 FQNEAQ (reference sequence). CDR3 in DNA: TGTGCCAGCAGCCTAGGGACAGGGAGCGCCTACGAGCAGTACTTC. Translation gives CASSLGTGSAYEQYF. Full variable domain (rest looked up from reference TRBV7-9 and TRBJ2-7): DTGVSQNPRHKITKRGQNVTFRCDPISEHNRLYWYRQTLGQGPEFLTYFQNEAQLEKSRLLSDRFSAERPKGSFSTLEIQRTEQGDSAMYLCASSLGTGSAYEQYFGPGTRLTVT.

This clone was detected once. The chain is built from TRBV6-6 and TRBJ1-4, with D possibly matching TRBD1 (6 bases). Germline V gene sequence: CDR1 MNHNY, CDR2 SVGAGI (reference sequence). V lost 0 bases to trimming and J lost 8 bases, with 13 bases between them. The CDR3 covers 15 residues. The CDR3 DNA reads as TGTGCCAGCAGTTACTCGTCCGGGGGCGGAGAAAAACTGTTTTTT. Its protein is CASSYSSGGGEKLFF.

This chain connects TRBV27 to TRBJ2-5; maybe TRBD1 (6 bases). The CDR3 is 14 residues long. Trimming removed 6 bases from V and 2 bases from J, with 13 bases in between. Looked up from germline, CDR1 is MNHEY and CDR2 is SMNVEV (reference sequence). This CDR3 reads CASRPQGLQETQYF. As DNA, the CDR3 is TGTGCCAGCAGACCACAGGGATTACAAGAGACCCAGTACTTC.

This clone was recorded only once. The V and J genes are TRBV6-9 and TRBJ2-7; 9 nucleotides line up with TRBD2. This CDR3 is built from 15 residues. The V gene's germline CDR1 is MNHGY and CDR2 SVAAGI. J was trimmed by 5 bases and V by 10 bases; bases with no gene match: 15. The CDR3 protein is CATRSGREGPDEQYF. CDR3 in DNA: TGTGCCACCCGATCGGGGCGGGAGGGCCCTGACGAGCAGTACTTC.